Presented here are 32 T cell receptor beta chains from one specimen sequenced in a study of identical twins. A single record per CDR3 protein comes from TCRdb applying MiXCR to the 5' RACE reads. This sample has 200,000 to 250,000 distinct CDR3 sequences, with 7.5% found just once. The same sample was also used in a study of yellow fever vaccine responses in identical twins.

What was sequenced was memory (CD45RO+) T cells sorted from blood. Receptors originate from a woman between 18 and 29 years old in good health.

This clonotype was counted between two and nine times. The rearrangement uses TRBV5-1 and TRBJ1-1, with 10 nucleotides matching TRBD1. This CDR3 has 15 residues. V lost 4 bases and J lost 1; bases outside the gene matches: 4. Germline loops: CDR1 SGHRS, CDR2 YFSETQ. CDR3 nucleotide sequence: TGCGCCAGCAGCCTCGGACAGGGGGGGAACACTGAAGCTTTCTTT. Translated: CASSLGQGGNTEAFF.

This clonotype came up many times. The junction departs from the called germline gene at one end, perhaps through a read error. The chain joins TRBV12-3 or TRBV12-4 to TRBJ2-4; 9 nucleotides line up with TRBD2. The CDR3 contains 14 residues. Here the CDR3 reads CASSLAIAGAPLRF. CDR3 bases: TGTGCCAGCAGTTTAGCGATAGCGGGGGCCCCTCTTCGCTTC.

The rearrangement uses TRBV20-1 and TRBJ2-5; 11 positions match TRBD2. The V and J ends lost 0 bases and 0 bases, in that order; junction bases with no gene match: 6. The length of the CDR3 is 17 residues. Per the germline V gene, CDR1 is DFQATT and CDR2 is SNEGSKA (reference sequence). CDR3 residues: CSARDPSSGGNQETQYF. The CDR3, as DNA: TGCAGTGCTAGAGACCCGTCTAGCGGGGGGAACCAAGAGACCCAGTACTTC.

The table lists this clonotype with many counts. The gene calls are TRBV7-6 and TRBJ2-3, with 8 nucleotides matching TRBD1. This CDR3 comprises 15 residues. V shed 5 bases, J shed 2 bases, and the junction held 6 bases outside the gene matches. Germline V gene sequence: CDR1 SGHVS, CDR2 FNYEAQ. The CDR3 nucleotides read TGTGCCAGCAGCATCCGGACAGGGTCCACAGATACGCAGTATTTT. This sequence encodes CASSIRTGSTDTQYF.

Only a few counts were recorded for this clonotype. This sequence joins TRBV15 and TRBJ2-2, with D maybe TRBD1 (7 bases). The CDR3 covers 19 residues. Germline CDR1 LNHNV, CDR2 YYDKDF (reference sequence). The V end was cut by 1 base, the J end by 6 bases, with 24 bases between. CDR3 sequence reads: CATSRAYAGKGAGSGELFF. The CDR3 DNA follows: TGTGCCACCAGCAGAGCATACGCGGGCAAGGGGGCGGGGTCCGGGGAGCTGTTTTTT.

The chain carries TRBV7-8 and TRBJ1-4; possible D gene TRBD1, 5 bases. The CDR3 is 13 amino acids. Germline values: CDR1 SGHVS, CDR2 FQNEAQ. The ends were cut back, 0 bases at V and 10 bases at J, with 9 bases in the middle. CDR3 sequence: CASSLAQGGKLFF. CDR3 DNA: TGTGCCAGCAGCTTAGCGCAGGGAGGAAAACTGTTTTTT.

This clonotype was detected ten times or more. The rearrangement links TRBV29-1 to TRBJ1-2; D remains ambiguous. The germline gives CDR1 SQVTM, CDR2 ANQGSEA. The CDR3 loop spans 8 amino acids. The germline V and J ends were trimmed by 3 bases and 8 bases, with 1 base remaining between them. CDR3 sequence (DNA): TGCAGCGTTGACGGCTACACCTTC. This codes for CSVDGYTF.

This chain joins TRBV9 and TRBJ1-1; D possibly corresponds to TRBD1 (6 bases). V lost 5 bases to trimming and J lost 6 bases, with 8 bases between them. Germline values: CDR1 SGDLS, CDR2 YYNGEE. CDR3 length equals 11 residues. This chain's CDR3 is CASSPGAEAFF. The DNA for the CDR3 is TGTGCCAGCAGTCCAGGGGCTGAAGCTTTCTTT. Using reference TRBV9 and TRBJ1-1 for the parts outside the CDR3, the full variable domain is DSGVTQTPKHLITATGQRVTLRCSPRSGDLSVYWYQQSLDQGLQFLIQYYNGEERAKGNILERFSAQQFPDLHSELNLSSLELGDSALYFCASSPGAEAFFGQGTRLTVV.

This clonotype occurred many times. The chain joins TRBV7-3 to TRBJ2-7, with D tentatively TRBD1 (6 bases). Between the trimmed V and J ends, which lost 5 bases and 0 bases, there was a span of 11 bases. Germline CDR1 reads SGHTA; CDR2 reads FQGTGA. The CDR3 contains 14 residues. The CDR3 here is CASSPQQGSYEQYF. CDR3 in DNA: TGTGCCAGCAGCCCACAACAGGGCTCCTACGAGCAGTACTTC.

The rearrangement uses TRBV4-2 and TRBJ2-7; weak D call: TRBD2 (5 bases). The germline gives CDR1 LGHNA, CDR2 YNFKEQ. The CDR3 extends over 15 amino acids. V was trimmed by 8 bases and J by 3 bases, leaving 20 bases between them. CDR3 protein: CASARGGGGSYEQYF. The CDR3 DNA is TGTGCCAGCGCCCGAGGAGGCGGAGGCAGCTACGAGCAGTACTTC.

This chain joins TRBV7-2 and TRBJ1-1, with 9 bases that match TRBD1. This CDR3 contains 15 residues. Germline V gives CDR1 SGHTA, CDR2 FQGNSA. V lost 2 bases to trimming and J lost 6 bases; unmatched junction nucleotides: 7. DNA for the CDR3: TGTGCCAGCAGCTTAAGACAGGGGGGGAGCGCTGAAGCTTTCTTT. Residues: CASSLRQGGSAEAFF.

A note on this clonotype: A much larger clone differs by one base, so this may be a read error. The V call is TRBV25-1, the J call TRBJ2-6; no firm D call. The CDR3 consists of 13 residues. V was shortened by 2 bases and J by 2 bases, with 1 base between the two germline ends. Germline V gene data show CDR1 as MGHDK and CDR2 as SYGVNS. The CDR3 DNA sequence: TGTGCCAGCAGTGAACCTGGGGCCAACGTCCTGACTTTC. Its translation: CASSEPGANVLTF.

The table lists this clonotype with many counts. This chain links TRBV5-6 with TRBJ2-7; D remains unclear. This CDR3 is 13 amino acids long. The V gene lost 2 bases and the J gene lost 2 bases, with 8 bases spanning the gap. Germline-derived CDR1 and CDR2 are SGHDT and YYEEEE. In nucleotides, the CDR3 is TGTGCCAGCAGCTTCAGGCAGACCTACGAGCAGTACTTC. The encoded protein is CASSFRQTYEQYF.

This clonotype was recorded at least ten times. The V and J genes are TRBV12-3 or TRBV12-4 and TRBJ2-3; D is undetermined. CDR3 length: 13 amino acids. V was clipped by 3 bases and J by 0 bases, with 4 bases between them. The CDR3 coding sequence is TGTGCCAGCAGTTTGTACAGCACAGATACGCAGTATTTT. Amino acids: CASSLYSTDTQYF.

The rearrangement links TRBV6-2 or TRBV6-3 to TRBJ2-7; the D gene is possibly TRBD1 (5 bases). This CDR3 has 14 residues. V gave up 6 bases and J gave up 0 bases, with 12 bases separating them. CDR1 is MNHEY, CDR2 SVGEGT, per germline. CDR3 sequence (DNA): TGTGCCAGCAGGTCGTTCAGGGCCTCCTACGAGCAGTACTTC. This sequence encodes CASRSFRASYEQYF.

A few counts support this clonotype. Germline and junction disagree at one end, which may indicate a read error. The chain employs TRBV7-7 and TRBJ2-1; D is possibly TRBD1 (6 bases). The CDR3 loop spans 15 amino acids. CDR1 is SSHAT, CDR2 FNYEAQ, per germline (reference sequence). Here the CDR3 reads CASSLGGDFHNEQFF. Here the CDR3 DNA reads TGTGCTAGCAGCTTAGGGGGAGACTTTCACAATGAGCAGTTCTTC.

There are many counts of this clonotype. An end of the junction does not agree with germline; a read error may underlie this. This chain uses TRBV7-7 with TRBJ2-2; the match to TRBD2 covers 12 bases. The germline V gene encodes CDR1 SSHAT and CDR2 FNYEAQ (reference sequence). CDR3 length: 14 amino acids. CDR3 coding DNA: TGTGCTAGCAGCTCCGGACTAGCGGGAGGGGAGCTGTTTTTT. It specifies CASSSGLAGGELFF. Using reference TRBV7-7 and TRBJ2-2 for the parts outside the CDR3, the full variable domain is GAGVSQSPRYKVTKRGQDVTLRCDPISSHATLYWYQQALGQGPEFLTYFNYEAQPDKSGLPSDRFSAERPEGSISTLTIQRTEQRDSAMYRCASSSGLAGGELFFGEGSRLTVL.

This clonotype was counted ten times or more. The rearrangement links TRBV5-1 to TRBJ2-7, with D possibly TRBD1 on 5 matching bases. Trimming removed 4 bases at V and 4 bases at J, with 21 bases between. This CDR3 has 16 residues. CDR1 SGHRS and CDR2 YFSETQ come from the germline V gene. The CDR3 is CASSPDDRKILYEQYF. For the CDR3, the DNA is TGCGCCAGCAGCCCGGACGACAGAAAGATCCTTTACGAGCAGTACTTC.

This clonotype has a count of ten or more. The genes are TRBV6-1 and TRBJ1-5, with D possibly being TRBD1 (6 bases). The germline CDR1 and CDR2 sequences are MNHNS and SASEGT. V was clipped by 7 bases and J by 6 bases, with 13 bases between them. This CDR3 has 13 amino acids. The CDR3 bases are TGTGCCAGCAAGACAGGCTTATCTCAGCCCCAGCATTTT. This gives the protein CASKTGLSQPQHF.

This clonotype came up many times. The genes are TRBV2 and TRBJ2-7, with 13 nucleotides matching TRBD2. CDR3 length: 15 residues. Losses at the gene ends were 6 bases for V and 4 bases for J; bases not matched to a gene: 6. Germline V gene lookup returns CDR1 SNHLY and CDR2 FYNNEI. The CDR3 bases are TGTGCCAGCAGACTAGCGGGGGGGCTCCATTACGAGCAGTACTTC. Its translation: CASRLAGGLHYEQYF. Supplemented by reference TRBV2 and TRBJ2-7, the full variable domain reads EPEVTQTPSHQVTQMGQEVILRCVPISNHLYFYWYRQILGQKVEFLVSFYNNEISEKSEIFDDQFSVERPDGSNFTLKIRSTKLEDSAMYFCASRLAGGLHYEQYFGPGTRLTVT.

This clonotype was detected many times. The chain joins TRBV12-3 or TRBV12-4 to TRBJ2-1, with D possibly being TRBD2 (7 bases). This CDR3 is built from 15 residues. The germline V and J ends were trimmed by 5 bases and 7 bases, with 18 bases remaining between them. The CDR3: CASSLGGGGGNEQFF. The CDR3, as DNA: TGTGCCAGCAGTCTCGGAGGGGGGGGCGGTAATGAGCAGTTCTTC.

In its sample, this clonotype is large. CDR3 loop: CSVLSGDWGIQYF. The DNA for the CDR3 is TGCAGTGTCCTTTCTGGGGATTGGGGCATTCAGTACTTC. V usage is TRBV20-1 and J usage is TRBJ2-4; D not certain. The CDR3 consists of 13 residues. Trimming took off 7 bases at V and 9 bases at J, with 19 bases between the two ends. CDR1 is DFQATT and CDR2 is SNEGSKA in the germline V gene (reference sequence).

This clonotype came up many times. The J gene is TRBJ2-2, the V gene TRBV5-1; TRBD1 matches at 7 bases. With 5 bases clipped from V and 1 base from J, the junction kept 5 bases outside the gene matches. The CDR3 consists of 15 residues. Germline V gene data show CDR1 as SGHRS and CDR2 as YFSETQ. This chain's CDR3 is CASSQDRQNTGELFF. As DNA, the CDR3 is TGCGCCAGCAGTCAGGACAGGCAGAACACCGGGGAGCTGTTTTTT.

The CDR3: CASSETGLPYEQYF. In DNA, the CDR3 is TGTGCCAGCAGTGAAACGGGACTGCCCTACGAGCAGTACTTC. This chain links TRBV2 with TRBJ2-7, with D possibly TRBD2 on 6 matching bases. This CDR3 spans 14 amino acids. CDR1 and CDR2 (germline): SNHLY, FYNNEI. Trimming removed 2 bases at V and 2 bases at J, with 10 bases between.

This clonotype occurred many times. The chain is built from TRBV6-1 and TRBJ2-1; D is perhaps TRBD2 (6 bases). Trimming pared 2 bases from V and 5 bases from J, leaving 7 bases between. This CDR3 spans 13 amino acids. Germline CDR1 is MNHNS and CDR2 is SASEGT. CDR3 region: CASSETSNNEQFF. In DNA form, the CDR3 reads TGTGCCAGCAGTGAAACTAGCAACAATGAGCAGTTCTTC.

V is TRBV6-2 or TRBV6-3 and J is TRBJ2-5, with 9 bases matching TRBD1. With 5 bases clipped from V and 5 bases from J, the junction kept 9 bases outside the gene matches. The CDR3 covers 15 residues. Germline CDR1 and CDR2: MNHEY and SVGEGT. CDR3 sequence: CASSLTGGTWETQYF. The CDR3 DNA sequence: TGTGCCAGCAGTCTCACAGGGGGCACTTGGGAGACCCAGTACTTC.

The chain recombines TRBV11-2 with TRBJ2-3; 16 bases map to TRBD2. V gave up 3 bases and J gave up 2 bases; unmatched junction bases: 8. Germline V CDR1 and CDR2: SGHAT, FQNNGV. There are 19 residues in the CDR3. The CDR3 spells CASSFTGTSGRAPTDTQYF. The CDR3 DNA sequence: TGTGCCAGCAGCTTCACCGGGACTAGCGGGAGGGCCCCCACAGATACGCAGTATTTT. Using reference TRBV11-2 and TRBJ2-3 for the parts outside the CDR3, the full variable domain is EAGVAQSPRYKIIEKRQSVAFWCNPISGHATLYWYQQILGQGPKLLIQFQNNGVVDDSQLPKDRFSAERLKGVDSTLKIQPAKLEDSAVYLCASSFTGTSGRAPTDTQYFGPGTRLTVL.

This clonotype turned up a few times. The chain joins TRBV2 to TRBJ2-3; 9 bases map to TRBD2. Looked up from germline, CDR1 is SNHLY and CDR2 is FYNNEI. With 4 bases clipped from V and 5 bases from J, the junction kept 10 bases outside the gene matches. The CDR3 consists of 16 residues. The CDR3, as DNA: TGTGCCAGCAGTGTTTCAACGCGGGGGGGCGTAGATACGCAGTATTTT. Its protein product is CASSVSTRGGVDTQYF.

The V and J genes are TRBV7-9 and TRBJ1-5, with D possibly TRBD1 on 6 matching bases. The CDR3 sequence is 14 residues long. The germline V gene encodes CDR1 SEHNR and CDR2 FQNEAQ (reference sequence). Trimming shortened V by 1 base and J by 4 bases, and 8 bases separated the two germline ends. CDR3 residues: CASSLDRENQPQHF. For the CDR3, the DNA is TGTGCCAGCAGCTTAGACAGGGAAAATCAGCCCCAGCATTTT.

This clonotype was seen at least ten times. V is TRBV5-1 and J is TRBJ2-4; D is unresolved. CDR1 is SGHRS and CDR2 is YFSETQ in the germline V gene. V was clipped by 6 bases and J by 1 base, with 8 bases between them. This CDR3 region has 13 residues. The CDR3 here is CASTSEAKNIQYF. The DNA for the CDR3 is TGCGCCAGCACCTCTGAGGCCAAAAACATTCAGTACTTC. Combining the CDR3 with reference TRBV5-1 and TRBJ2-4 gives the whole variable domain KAGVTQTPRYLIKTRGQQVTLSCSPISGHRSVSWYQQTPGQGLQFLFEYFSETQRNKGNFPGRFSGRQFSNSRSEMNVSTLELGDSALYLCASTSEAKNIQYFGAGTRLSVL.

V and J are TRBV7-2 and TRBJ2-5; 8 bases map to TRBD2. Germline CDR1 is SGHTA and CDR2 is FQGNSA. The ends lost 6 bases at V and 4 bases at J; junction bases unmatched: 10. The CDR3 is 15 amino acids. CDR3 protein: CASRIDGGAGETQYF. DNA of the CDR3: TGTGCCAGCAGGATAGACGGGGGGGCGGGAGAGACCCAGTACTTC.

The chain is built from TRBV28 and TRBJ2-7; TRBD2 is a possible D gene (5 bases). The germline CDR1 and CDR2 sequences are MDHEN and SYDVKM. Trimming stripped 4 bases from V and 5 bases from J, with 12 bases between. This CDR3 is built from 13 residues. CDR3 coding DNA: TGTGCCAGCAGTTCCGCCGGGATTCACGAGCAGTACTTC. It encodes CASSSAGIHEQYF.